This TCR beta chain was sequenced during a study of T-cell memory formation after mild COVID-19. Note on this clonotype: What it binds is not known. The germline gene is not matched at one end of the junction; a read error may be the cause.

After 5'RACE with constant-segment primers, TCR alpha and TCR beta cDNA libraries carrying sample barcodes and UMIs were obtained. TCRdb independently ran MiXCR on the 5' RACE reads; one entry per CDR3 protein. Among 400,000 to 500,000 distinct CDR3 sequences listed, under 20% were seen once. Study results and limitations: CD4+ bias marked clones expanding day 15 to 37, unlike balanced contracting clones.

Germline V gene sequence: CDR1 SGHRS, CDR2 YFSETQ. The CDR3 loop spans 12 amino acids. The sequence was obtained from a man aged 18 to 29 who had mild COVID-19 (a few samples of this study predate the infection). Cell type and time point are not known. Sequencing was performed on PBMCs or a T cell subset sorted from them (not recorded which). The chain uses TRBV5-1 and TRBJ2-1, with a weak D call TRBD1 (6 bases). The DNA for the CDR3 is TGCGCCAGCAGCTTGGGAGGCAGGGGATTAGACTTC. Protein: CASSLGGRGLDF. The full variable domain, in which reference TRBV5-1 and TRBJ2-1 provide the parts outside the CDR3, is KAGVTQTPRYLIKTRGQQVTLSCSPISGHRSVSWYQQTPGQGLQFLFEYFSETQRNKGNFPGRFSGRQFSNSRSEMNVSTLELGDSALYLCASSLGGRGLDFGPGTRLTVL.